The entry below gives a single T cell receptor (beta chain) sequence along with its context. The repertoire was sequenced with immunoSEQ multiplex PCR; TCRdb's copy has only in-frame clones and lacks some. The data hold about 80,000 clones, with about 94% observed a single time. This entry is derived from a study of technical replicates of blood from four donors. This receptor was taken from a human donor in good health. The source material was T cells isolated from PBMCs.

The CDR3 loop is CASSPGGDGSVTQYF. CDR3 DNA sequence: TGTGCCAGCAGCCCCGGGGGAGACGGTTCAGTTACGCAGTACTTC. This chain connects TRBV5-6 to TRBJ2-7; tentatively, D is TRBD2 (6 bases). V dropped 4 bases and J dropped 9 bases, with 23 bases sitting between them. Germline assignment: CDR1 SGHDT and CDR2 YYEEEE. The CDR3 consists of 15 residues.